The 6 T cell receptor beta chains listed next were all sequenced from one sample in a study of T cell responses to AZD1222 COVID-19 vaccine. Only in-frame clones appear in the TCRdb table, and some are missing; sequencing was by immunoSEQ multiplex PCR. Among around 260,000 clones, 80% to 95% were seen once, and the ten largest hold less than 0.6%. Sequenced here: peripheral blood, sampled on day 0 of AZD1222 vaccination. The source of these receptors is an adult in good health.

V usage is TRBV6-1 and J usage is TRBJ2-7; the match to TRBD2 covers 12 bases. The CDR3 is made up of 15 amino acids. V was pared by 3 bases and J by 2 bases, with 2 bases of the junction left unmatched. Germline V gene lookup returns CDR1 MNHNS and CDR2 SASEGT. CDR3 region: CASSEPSGGAYEQYF. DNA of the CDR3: TGTGCCAGCAGTGAGCCTAGCGGGGGGGCCTACGAGCAGTACTTC.

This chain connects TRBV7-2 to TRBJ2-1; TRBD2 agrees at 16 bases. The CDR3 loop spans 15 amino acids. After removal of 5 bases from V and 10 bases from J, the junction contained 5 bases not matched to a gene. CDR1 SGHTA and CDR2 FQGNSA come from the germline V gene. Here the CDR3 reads CASSGTSGGANEQFF. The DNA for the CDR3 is TGTGCCAGCAGCGGGACTAGCGGGGGGGCCAACGAGCAGTTCTTC.

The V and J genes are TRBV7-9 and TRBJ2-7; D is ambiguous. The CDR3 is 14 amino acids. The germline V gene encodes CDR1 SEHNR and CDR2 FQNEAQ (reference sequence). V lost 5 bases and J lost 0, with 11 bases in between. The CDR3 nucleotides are TGTGCCAGCAGCCCAGGTGCCCGCTCCTACGAGCAGTACTTC. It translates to CASSPGARSYEQYF. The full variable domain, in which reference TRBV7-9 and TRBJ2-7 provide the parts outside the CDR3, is DTGVSQNPRHKITKRGQNVTFRCDPISEHNRLYWYRQTLGQGPEFLTYFQNEAQLEKSRLLSDRFSAERPKGSFSTLEIQRTEQGDSAMYLCASSPGARSYEQYFGPGTRLTVT.

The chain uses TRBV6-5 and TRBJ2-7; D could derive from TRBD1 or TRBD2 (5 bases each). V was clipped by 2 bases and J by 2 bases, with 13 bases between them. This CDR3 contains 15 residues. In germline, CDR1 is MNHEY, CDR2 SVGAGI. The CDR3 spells CASSYGGTPTYEQYF. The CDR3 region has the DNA TGTGCCAGCAGTTACGGGGGTACTCCTACCTACGAGCAGTACTTC.

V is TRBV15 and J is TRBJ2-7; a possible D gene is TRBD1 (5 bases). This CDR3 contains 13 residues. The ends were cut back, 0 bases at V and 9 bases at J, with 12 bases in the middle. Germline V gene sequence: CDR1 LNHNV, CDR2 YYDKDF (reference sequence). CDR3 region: CATSRDRQGSQYF. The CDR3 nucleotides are TGTGCCACCAGCAGAGATCGCCAGGGATCGCAGTACTTC.

CDR3 nucleotide sequence: TGTGCCTCCTCTGGCGCTGGCGACGAGCAGTACTTC. Amino acids: CASSGAGDEQYF. The chain joins TRBV7-9 to TRBJ2-7; D is uncertain. The V end lost 11 bases, the J end lost 5 bases, and 16 bases lay between the germline ends. CDR1 and CDR2 (germline): SEHNR, FQNEAQ (reference sequence). CDR3 size: 12 residues.